What follows are 30 T cell receptor beta chains derived from one specimen sequenced in a study of CD8 T cells in ankylosing spondylitis. TCRdb redid the calling of the 5' RACE reads with MiXCR, one entry per CDR3 protein. The sample contains 310,000 or so distinct CDR3 sequences, 15% to 25% of which appear only once. Sequenced material: blood, either unsorted or a sorted T cell fraction (not recorded which). The receptors here all came from a male donor with ankylosing spondylitis or in good health (not recorded which).

This clonotype was seen a handful of times. The rearrangement joins TRBV13 to TRBJ2-2, with TRBD2 matching over 7 bases. V lost 3 bases and J lost 4; bases outside the gene matches: 2. The germline gives CDR1 PRHDT, CDR2 FYEKMQ (reference sequence). There are 14 residues in the CDR3. This chain's CDR3 is CASSFPGGTGELFF. The CDR3 DNA reads TGTGCCAGCAGCTTTCCGGGAGGCACCGGGGAGCTGTTTTTT.

CDR3 sequence reads: CASSLTSGGLYEQFF. The DNA for the CDR3 is TGCGCCAGCAGCTTGACTAGCGGGGGGTTGTATGAGCAGTTCTTC. V is TRBV5-1 and J is TRBJ2-1, with 12 bases aligning to TRBD2. The ends lost 1 base at V and 8 bases at J; junction bases unmatched: 4. Germline V gene lookup returns CDR1 SGHRS and CDR2 YFSETQ. The CDR3 extends over 15 amino acids. Variable domain in full (rest from reference TRBV5-1 and TRBJ2-1): KAGVTQTPRYLIKTRGQQVTLSCSPISGHRSVSWYQQTPGQGLQFLFEYFSETQRNKGNFPGRFSGRQFSNSRSEMNVSTLELGDSALYLCASSLTSGGLYEQFFGPGTRLTVL.

The chain carries TRBV28 and TRBJ1-4; no clear D gene. The V gene lost 7 bases and the J gene lost 7 bases, with 13 bases spanning the gap. The CDR3 is 13 residues long. Germline V gene lookup returns CDR1 MDHEN and CDR2 SYDVKM. The CDR3 protein is CASKEGSFEKLFF. The CDR3 nucleotides read TGTGCCAGCAAGGAGGGCAGTTTTGAAAAACTGTTTTTT.

This clonotype was observed a few times. CDR3 sequence: CGLTSATGELFF. CDR3 DNA sequence: TGTGGCCTCACTAGCGCTACCGGGGAGCTGTTTTTT. The chain uses TRBV30 and TRBJ2-2, with TRBD2 matching over 7 bases. Germline-derived CDR1 and CDR2 are GTSNPN and SVGIG (reference sequence). CDR3 length equals 12 residues. The variable domain in full, completed from reference TRBV30 and TRBJ2-2, reads SQTIHQWPATLVQPVGSPLSLECTVEGTSNPNLYWYRQAAGRGLQLLFYSVGIGQISSEVPQNLSASRPQDRQFILSSKKLLLSDSGFYLCGLTSATGELFFGEGSRLTVL.

This clonotype has more than one count but fewer than ten. The V gene is TRBV5-1, the J gene TRBJ2-1; D gene ambiguous. The germline V gene has CDR1 SGHRS and CDR2 YFSETQ. This CDR3 spans 15 amino acids. Trimming took off 0 bases at V and 0 bases at J, with 7 bases between the two ends. CDR3 protein: CASSLEDRSYNEQFF. DNA for the CDR3: TGCGCCAGCAGCTTGGAGGACCGCTCCTACAATGAGCAGTTCTTC.

This clonotype was detected a few times. V gene TRBV6-2 or TRBV6-3 combines with J gene TRBJ2-2, with a tentative D call TRBD2 (6 bases). V was shortened by 6 bases and J by 8 bases, with 10 bases between the two germline ends. The CDR3 loop spans 12 amino acids. Per the germline V gene, CDR1 is MNHEY and CDR2 is SVGEGT. CDR3 in DNA: TGTGCCAGCAGCCCGACTAGTGGGGAGCTGTTTTTT. Translation: CASSPTSGELFF.

This clonotype was observed a few times. The chain combines TRBV5-5 with TRBJ2-2; tentatively, D is TRBD1 or TRBD2 (5 bases each). The germline gives CDR1 SGHKS, CDR2 YYEKEE (reference sequence). This CDR3 comprises 15 residues. The V gene lost 0 bases and the J gene lost 7 bases, with 13 bases spanning the gap. The CDR3 is CASSLVGTTFGELFF. As DNA, the CDR3 is TGTGCCAGCAGCTTGGTTGGGACGACTTTCGGGGAGCTGTTTTTT.

The chain is built from TRBV15 and TRBJ2-7; 7 bases line up with TRBD1. Germline CDR1 and CDR2: LNHNV and YYDKDF (reference sequence). The CDR3 has 14 residues. The V segment lost 5 bases and the J segment 3 bases; nucleotides outside the gene matches: 7. The CDR3 here is CATSQGRDSYEQYV. DNA for the CDR3: TGTGCCACCAGCCAAGGTAGGGACAGCTACGAGCAGTACGTC.

This chain joins TRBV12-3 or TRBV12-4 and TRBJ1-2, with D unclear. This CDR3 region has 13 residues. Trimming removed 3 bases at V and 7 bases at J, with 12 bases between. The DNA of the CDR3 is TGTGCCAGCAGTTTCGCTTCGAGAATTGGCTACACCTTC. As protein: CASSFASRIGYTF.

The chain couples TRBV27 to TRBJ1-6; D unclear. Trimming pared 0 bases from V and 10 bases from J, leaving 13 bases between. This CDR3 contains 15 residues. Germline values: CDR1 MNHEY, CDR2 SMNVEV (reference sequence). CDR3 in DNA: TGTGCCAGCAGTTTATCAGGGCCCAGTTGGTCACCCCTCCACTTT. This encodes CASSLSGPSWSPLHF.

This clonotype was seen a few times. The rearrangement links TRBV12-3 or TRBV12-4 to TRBJ2-3; possible D gene TRBD2, 6 bases. V dropped 6 bases and J dropped 9 bases, with 22 bases sitting between them. This CDR3 region has 15 residues. As DNA, the CDR3 is TGTGCCAGCAGCGCCCCGGGACTCCCCCTTGGGACGCAGTATTTT. Residues: CASSAPGLPLGTQYF.

The chain recombines TRBV20-1 with TRBJ2-1; 9 bases are a match to TRBD2. Unmatched junction bases numbered 22, after V lost 6 bases and J lost 4 bases. The germline gives CDR1 DFQATT, CDR2 SNEGSKA (reference sequence). The CDR3 contains 19 residues. The CDR3 nucleotides read TGCAGTGCGGTAACTAGCGGGCGAGGAACTATGGCGGAATACAATGAGCAGTTCTTC. Protein product: CSAVTSGRGTMAEYNEQFF.

J is TRBJ2-1 and V is TRBV5-5, with 8 bases aligning to TRBD2. The V segment lost 2 bases and the J segment 7 bases; nucleotides outside the gene matches: 5. The germline gives CDR1 SGHKS, CDR2 YYEKEE (reference sequence). The CDR3 totals 14 residues. The CDR3 nucleotides read TGTGCCAGCAGCTTTTTTGGGACTAGTAATGAGCAGTTCTTC. Protein product: CASSFFGTSNEQFF.

This clonotype was seen a few times. The chain couples TRBV11-2 to TRBJ2-7; 10 bases are shared with TRBD1. This CDR3 spans 15 amino acids. The germline CDR1 and CDR2 sequences are SGHAT and FQNNGV. J lost 6 bases, V lost 5 bases, and 10 bases had no gene match. This chain's CDR3 is CASSTRPGQGSEQYV. In DNA form, the CDR3 reads TGTGCCAGCAGCACGAGACCGGGACAGGGGAGCGAGCAGTACGTC.

V gene TRBV7-2 combines with J gene TRBJ1-4, with D possibly being TRBD1 (5 bases). Trimming took 3 bases from V and 7 from J, leaving 15 bases between them. Germline assignment: CDR1 SGHTA and CDR2 FQGNSA. This CDR3 comprises 15 residues. CDR3 coding DNA: TGTGCCAGCAGCTTCCGGGGCCCTGTGGTTGAAAAACTGTTTTTT. Translated, it gives CASSFRGPVVEKLFF.

The rearrangement uses TRBV5-1 and TRBJ2-3; a weak D match, TRBD2 (5 bases). The CDR3 has 18 residues. Germline values: CDR1 SGHRS, CDR2 YFSETQ. Trimming took off 0 bases at V and 6 bases at J, with 23 bases between the two ends. CDR3 nucleotide sequence: TGCGCCAGCAGCTTGGTTTCGAGGGCCCTCCGCAATTTGGATACGCAGTATTTT. Translating gives CASSLVSRALRNLDTQYF.

This chain uses TRBV6-1 with TRBJ2-7; D is unresolved. Germline loops: CDR1 MNHNS, CDR2 SASEGT. The CDR3 contains 13 residues. V dropped 3 bases and J dropped 7 bases, with 13 bases sitting between them. Here the CDR3 reads CASSDGGREEQYV. CDR3 nucleotides: TGTGCCAGCAGTGATGGCGGAAGAGAGGAGCAGTACGTC.

The J gene is TRBJ1-4, the V gene TRBV20-1; TRBD1 is a possible D gene (5 bases). This CDR3 has 14 residues. The V end lost 1 base, the J end lost 6 bases, and 12 bases lay between the germline ends. From germline, CDR1 is DFQATT and CDR2 SNEGSKA (reference sequence). The CDR3 sequence: CSARVEGYDEKLFF. CDR3 coding DNA: TGCAGTGCTAGAGTCGAGGGGTATGATGAAAAACTGTTTTTT.

In this sample, this clonotype turned up many times. The rearrangement uses TRBV10-2 and TRBJ2-5; D possibly corresponds to TRBD2 (6 bases). The CDR3 totals 14 residues. Germline-derived CDR1 and CDR2 are WSHSY and SAAADI. V was shortened by 3 bases and J by 2 bases, with 10 bases between the two germline ends. The CDR3 region is CASSDPGTQETQYF. CDR3 nucleotides: TGCGCCAGCAGTGATCCCGGGACTCAAGAGACCCAGTACTTC.

Comments on this clonotype: An end of the junction differs from the germline gene, which may be a read error. This sequence joins TRBV12-3 or TRBV12-4 and TRBJ2-1; 12 bases align to TRBD2. The CDR3 contains 15 residues. CDR3 region: CASSPNHSTSGRTLF. The CDR3 nucleotides read TGTGCCAGCAGTCCTAACCACTCTACTAGCGGGAGGACGCTCTTC.

This clonotype has more than one count but fewer than ten. This chain uses TRBV25-1 with TRBJ2-5; the D gene could be TRBD1 or TRBD2 (6 bases each). The CDR3 contains 16 residues. V was trimmed by 1 base and J by 7 bases, leaving 19 bases between them. Germline V CDR1 and CDR2: MGHDK, SYGVNS. In DNA, the CDR3 is TGTGCCAGCAGTGAATCAGGGGCGGGGACGGTGGGGACCCAGTACTTC. It codes for CASSESGAGTVGTQYF.

This clonotype was seen ten or more times. V is TRBV12-3 or TRBV12-4 and J is TRBJ1-1, with TRBD1 as a possible D gene (6 bases). This CDR3 comprises 14 residues. The ends were cut back, 3 bases at V and 2 bases at J, with 10 bases in the middle. The CDR3 DNA reads TGTGCCAGCAGTTTTACAGGGACCAACACTGAAGCTTTCTTT. This codes for CASSFTGTNTEAFF.

There are a few counts of this clonotype. The chain carries TRBV6-5 and TRBJ2-1, with D possibly being TRBD1 (6 bases). The V gene lost 2 bases and the J gene lost 10 bases, with 9 bases spanning the gap. The CDR3 has 12 residues. The V gene's germline CDR1 is MNHEY and CDR2 SVGAGI. CDR3 nucleotides: TGTGCCAGCAGTTACACCGGGACAGAGCAGTTCTTC. Its protein is CASSYTGTEQFF.

The chain carries TRBV7-2 and TRBJ1-3; TRBD1 matches at 10 bases. The junction had 10 bases not matched to a gene; V was cut back by 5 bases and J by 3 bases. The CDR3 loop spans 17 amino acids. Germline V CDR1 and CDR2: SGHTA, FQGNSA. The CDR3 DNA follows: TGTGCCAGCAGCCCGGGGACAGGGGCTCAAGGTGGAAACACCATATATTTT. This codes for CASSPGTGAQGGNTIYF.

This clonotype was found many times. The rearrangement links TRBV5-1 to TRBJ2-3, with D perhaps matching TRBD2 (6 bases). The CDR3 consists of 15 residues. CDR1 and CDR2 (germline): SGHRS, YFSETQ. V lost 2 bases, J lost 1 base, and 11 bases lay in between. This CDR3 is CASSFSGDRTDTQYF. The CDR3, as DNA: TGCGCCAGCAGCTTTAGCGGCGACCGCACAGATACGCAGTATTTT.

In the case of this clonotype: One end of the junction varies from germline; a read error may be responsible. CDR3 sequence reads: CASSRTGTMNTEALF. DNA of the CDR3: TGTGCCAGCAGCCGGACAGGGACCATGAACACTGAAGCTCTCTTT. The chain couples TRBV4-2 to TRBJ1-1, with TRBD1 matching over 8 bases. Germline CDR1 is LGHNA and CDR2 is YNFKEQ. The CDR3 sequence is 15 residues long.

The chain carries TRBV12-3 or TRBV12-4 and TRBJ2-2, with 7 bases identical to TRBD1. The ends lost 3 bases at V and 7 bases at J; junction bases unmatched: 2. The CDR3 totals 13 residues. CDR3 amino acids: CASSLRGLGELFF. CDR3 in DNA: TGTGCCAGCAGTTTGAGGGGGCTCGGGGAGCTGTTTTTT.

In the case of this clonotype: The CDR3 does not close with the conserved phenylalanine or tryptophan, likely indicating a read error. The DNA is left out, because the CDR3 cannot be placed on it with certainty; the CDR3 is given as TCRdb lists it. This sequence joins TRBV5-1 and TRBJ2-7; TRBD2, the D gene given by the table, was not confirmed from the DNA. Ends included, the CDR3 has 10 residues. Germline values: CDR1 SGHRS, CDR2 YFSETQ. The CDR3 protein is CASSLIPTMG.

In this sample, this clonotype turned up once. The J gene is TRBJ2-5, the V gene TRBV20-1, with D possibly being TRBD1 (5 bases). The germline CDR1 and CDR2 sequences are DFQATT and SNEGSKA (reference sequence). CDR3 length: 12 amino acids. Trimming took off 3 bases at V and 4 bases at J, with 9 bases between the two ends. CDR3 sequence: CSASPQGETQYF. DNA of the CDR3: TGCAGTGCTAGTCCCCAGGGAGAGACCCAGTACTTC.

The rearrangement joins TRBV6-5 to TRBJ2-1; D possibly corresponds to TRBD1 (6 bases). Germline CDR1 reads MNHEY; CDR2 reads SVGAGI. This CDR3 comprises 15 residues. V was trimmed by 5 bases and J by 3 bases, leaving 14 bases between them. The CDR3 DNA sequence: TGTGCCAGCAGTCACCGGGACACCGGCTACAATGAGCAGTTCTTC. Translation: CASSHRDTGYNEQFF.